The clone carrying this TCR beta chain was counted only a few times. The CDR3 length is 17 residues. Deletions cut 4 bases from V and 8 bases from J, with 26 bases between. Only newly diagnosed hyperthyroidism patients aged 18 to 65, with under 2 months' duration, were enrolled. Other autoimmune diseases, uncontrolled infections, pregnancy or lactation led to the exclusion of patients. Patients were diagnosed from clinical symptoms, serum thyroxine, TRAb, thyroid ultrasound and orbital computed tomography. Sampling over 7.5 ml of fresh peripheral blood provided the PBMCs. Researchers took RNA transcripts and amplified TCR beta CDR3 regions from them. The authors performed first-round RT-PCR with HTBI primers and then a second-round multiplex PCR. TCRdb re-analysed the multiplex PCR reads in MiXCR, keeping a single row per CDR3 protein. Of about 620,000 distinct CDR3 sequences listed, 20% to 25% are singletons.

This sample is part of a study of Graves' ophthalmopathy and Graves' hyperthyroidism. Sequencing was done on a sample of peripheral blood. The clonotype was recovered from a woman aged 18-35 years with stable Graves' hyperthyroidism. Some clones in this sample may be carry-over from other donors' samples. The chain couples TRBV12-3 or TRBV12-4 to TRBJ1-2, with D maybe TRBD1 (5 bases). CDR3 nucleotide sequence: TGTGCCAGCAGTTGGCTGGTCATGGACACCAACGCTTTAGGCTACACCTTC. As protein: CASSWLVMDTNALGYTF.